These 10 T cell receptor beta chains were all obtained from the same sample, sequenced in a study of shared clonotypes between healthy human individuals. Measured with immunoSEQ multiplex PCR; TCRdb has only the in-frame clones, and not every one. Here the sample spans 2 million to 2.5 million clones, approximately 90% being singletons. The specimen was naive CD4+ T cells from PBMCs. Subset specified: CD45RA+ positively selected. Receptors originate from a man aged 18 to 29 in good health. Some clones in this sample may be carry-over from other donors' samples.

The rearrangement links TRBV7-9 to TRBJ1-4; weak D call: TRBD1 (5 bases). The CDR3 has 15 residues. CDR1 SEHNR and CDR2 FQNEAQ come from the germline V gene (reference sequence). Trimming cost V 2 bases and J 3 bases, with 10 bases left between them. The CDR3 here is CASSLMGESNEKLFF. In DNA form, the CDR3 reads TGTGCCAGCAGCTTAATGGGGGAATCTAATGAAAAACTGTTTTTT.

The chain links TRBV20-1 to TRBJ2-7; weak D call: TRBD2 (6 bases). Trimming removed 8 bases from V and 3 bases from J, with 11 bases in between. The CDR3 spans 11 residues. Germline values: CDR1 DFQATT, CDR2 SNEGSKA (reference sequence). The CDR3: CSPVGSYEQYF. The CDR3 region has the DNA TGCAGTCCTGTCGGGAGCTACGAGCAGTACTTC.

Notes on this clone: Other DNA sequences in the sample encode the same CDR3. The chain carries TRBV9 and TRBJ2-7; D not resolved. The CDR3 runs to 13 residues. The ends were cut back, 0 bases at V and 0 bases at J, with 4 bases in the middle. CDR1 and CDR2 (germline): SGDLS, YYNGEE. CDR3 residues: CASSVGLSYEQYF. The DNA for the CDR3 is TGTGCCAGCAGCGTAGGACTCTCCTACGAGCAGTACTTC.

The J gene is TRBJ2-3, the V gene TRBV27; the match to TRBD1 covers 8 bases. After removal of 5 bases from V and 11 bases from J, the junction contained 15 bases not matched to a gene. There are 15 residues in the CDR3. CDR1 is MNHEY and CDR2 is SMNVEV in the germline V gene (reference sequence). CDR3 coding DNA: TGTGCCAGCAGTCCAGACAGGGGCAACCTCTATATGCAGTATTTT. Translated: CASSPDRGNLYMQYF.

The chain recombines TRBV28 with TRBJ1-3; a weak D match, TRBD1 (5 bases). Germline V lookup: CDR1 MDHEN, CDR2 SYDVKM. The CDR3 covers 13 residues. CDR3 nucleotides: TGTGCGGTGGGGGGGAACTCTGGAAACACCATATATTTT. This translates into CAVGGNSGNTIYF.

The chain combines TRBV4-1 with TRBJ2-2; TRBD2 matches 7 bases. The CDR3 sequence is 17 residues long. CDR1 and CDR2 from the germline V gene are MGHRA and YSYEKL. V trimming: 0 bases; J trimming: 3 bases; junction bases outside the gene matches: 7. The CDR3 protein is CASSQEGSSGHTGELFF. CDR3 coding DNA: TGCGCCAGCAGCCAAGAAGGGTCTAGCGGCCACACCGGGGAGCTGTTTTTT.

This chain uses TRBV2 with TRBJ2-7; 8 positions agree with TRBD2. CDR3 length: 16 amino acids. The V segment lost 6 bases and the J segment 0 bases; nucleotides outside the gene matches: 10. Germline values: CDR1 SNHLY, CDR2 FYNNEI. The CDR3 spells CASSYIIGLASYEQYF. The CDR3 coding sequence is TGTGCCAGCAGCTATATTATTGGACTAGCCTCCTACGAGCAGTACTTC.

Regarding this clone: Other DNA sequences in the same sample also yield this CDR3. The chain uses TRBV7-9 and TRBJ2-3; unclear D gene. Germline-derived CDR1 and CDR2 are SEHNR and FQNEAQ (reference sequence). V lost 1 base and J 4 bases, leaving 6 bases between the germline ends. This CDR3 spans 13 amino acids. CDR3 amino acids: CASSLVGADTQYF. The CDR3 DNA sequence: TGTGCCAGCAGCTTAGTCGGCGCAGATACGCAGTATTTT.

The chain carries TRBV4-1 and TRBJ2-7; possible D gene TRBD1, 6 bases. The CDR3 is 15 residues long. The germline V gene has CDR1 MGHRA and CDR2 YSYEKL. The ends were cut back, 3 bases at V and 1 base at J, with 13 bases in the middle. The CDR3 protein is CASSHSGVGSYEQYF. As DNA, the CDR3 is TGCGCCAGCAGCCATTCAGGGGTTGGATCCTACGAGCAGTACTTC.

The V call is TRBV18, the J call TRBJ2-1, with 9 bases lining up with TRBD2. The V and J ends lost 3 bases and 4 bases, in that order; junction bases with no gene match: 7. The length of the CDR3 is 16 residues. From germline, CDR1 is KGHSH and CDR2 LQKENI. CDR3 amino acids: CASSPIGGREYNEQFF. The CDR3 DNA reads as TGTGCCAGCTCACCGATAGGCGGGAGGGAATACAATGAGCAGTTCTTC.